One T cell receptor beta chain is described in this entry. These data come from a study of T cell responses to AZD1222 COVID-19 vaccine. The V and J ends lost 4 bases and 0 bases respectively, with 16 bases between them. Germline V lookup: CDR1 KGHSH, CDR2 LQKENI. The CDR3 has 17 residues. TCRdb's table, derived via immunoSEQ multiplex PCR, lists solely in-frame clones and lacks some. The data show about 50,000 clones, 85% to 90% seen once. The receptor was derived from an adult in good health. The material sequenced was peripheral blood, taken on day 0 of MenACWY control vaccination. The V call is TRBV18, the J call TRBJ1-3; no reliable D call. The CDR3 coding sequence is TGTGCCAGCTCACACCTTTCTTCTGGGAGCTCTGGAAACACCATATATTTT. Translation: CASSHLSSGSSGNTIYF.